This T cell receptor beta chain was observed in a study of cytomegalovirus exposure and HLA in healthy donors. Study-level information: Approximately 80 million unique TCRs from HLA-typed donors were held in an early data release. Overall study findings and caveats: A missense DCLRE1C variant was associated with V- and J-gene trimming of TCR beta chains in a later analysis, and an independent cohort replicated the association. In vitro experiments confirmed that a few CMV-associated chains were specific for CMV antigens.

The CDR3 is 16 amino acids. Donors showed nominal health when sampled, although they likely had unrecorded immune exposures. This clone came up once. The antigen remains undetermined. 13 Jbeta primers and 60 Vbeta primers were used for the PCR. Profiled with immunoSEQ multiplex PCR; TCRdb holds only in-frame clones, not every one. The table lists 90,000 to 120,000 clones, around two thirds of them singletons. This rearrangement joins TRBV21-1 to TRBJ2-5; TRBD1 was called by the table and not checked on the DNA. TRBV21-1 is given as a pseudogene. The sequencing input was PBMCs. The receptor's source is a man aged 30 to 39 in good health and CMV-seropositive. The CDR3: CASSNFSTGAQETQYF. CDR3 bases: TGTGCCAGCAGCAACTTTTCAACAGGGGCTCAAGAGACCCAGTACTTC.